The 16 T cell receptor beta chains below were found in one sample sequenced in a study of metastatic and nonmetastatic thyroid tumors. With MiXCR, TCRdb reprocessed the PCR reads. Seen here are tens of thousands of clones, about 17% observed once, and the top ten hold more than 9%. Patients underwent thyroid surgery, and none had received any treatment before it. The material sequenced was tumor tissue. The receptors originated from a female donor with papillary thyroid cancer or a benign thyroid nodule (not recorded which). Some clones in this sample may be carry-over from other donors' samples.

At least ten counts were recorded for this clone. The chain links TRBV11-2 to TRBJ2-6; D not certain. Germline CDR1 reads SGHAT; CDR2 reads FQNNGV. V was clipped by 0 bases and J by 2 bases, with 17 bases between them. There are 19 residues in the CDR3. The CDR3 coding sequence is TGTGCCAGCAGCTTAGATGTCCAGCTAGGCCTCCCTGGGGCCAACGTCCTGACTTTC. It specifies CASSLDVQLGLPGANVLTF.

The table lists this clone with many counts. The chain has TRBV2 and TRBJ1-6; no firm D call. The CDR3 covers 14 residues. CDR1 SNHLY and CDR2 FYNNEI come from the germline V gene. V shed 1 base and J shed 5 bases, with 6 bases lying between them. CDR3 residues: CASSEETDNSPLHF. CDR3 DNA: TGTGCCAGCAGTGAAGAAACAGATAATTCACCCCTCCACTTT.

The table lists this clone with many counts. The chain carries TRBV13 and TRBJ1-2; D ambiguous. The V and J ends lost 1 base and 5 bases respectively, with 14 bases between them. This CDR3 region has 15 residues. The germline CDR1 and CDR2 sequences are PRHDT and FYEKMQ (reference sequence). The CDR3 DNA sequence: TGTGCCAGCAGCTTAGAGGGTGAGGCACCTTATGGCTACACCTTC. Translated, it gives CASSLEGEAPYGYTF.

This clone has a count of ten or more. This chain uses TRBV7-2 with TRBJ2-7, with 8 bases identical to TRBD2. CDR1 is SGHTA and CDR2 is FQGNSA in the germline V gene. CDR3 size: 15 residues. V lost 6 bases, J lost 2 bases, and 9 bases stayed unmatched. The CDR3 here is CASSVLPGGAYEQYF. The CDR3 DNA is TGTGCCAGCAGTGTCCTTCCGGGAGGGGCCTACGAGCAGTACTTC.

This clone was seen only a few times. This chain links TRBV6-1 with TRBJ2-7, with 12 bases lining up with TRBD2. The CDR3 length is 14 residues. Germline loops: CDR1 MNHNS, CDR2 SASEGT. The junction had 2 bases not matched to a gene; V was cut back by 8 bases and J by 0 bases. The CDR3 sequence: CASQTSGSSYEQYF. Here the CDR3 DNA reads TGTGCCAGCCAGACTAGCGGGAGCTCCTACGAGCAGTACTTC.

This clone was seen just once. The chain links TRBV4-1 to TRBJ2-7; D is tentatively TRBD1 or TRBD2 (5 bases each). CDR3 length: 14 residues. CDR1 and CDR2 (germline): MGHRA, YSYEKL. With 3 bases removed from V and 1 base from J, the gap between germline ends came to 10 bases. CDR3 DNA: TGCGCCAGCAGCCACGGGACCTCATCCTACGAGCAGTACTTC. Translating gives CASSHGTSSYEQYF.

About this clone itself: A much more abundant neighbour one base away suggests this may be a read error. V gene TRBV27 combines with J gene TRBJ2-4, with D perhaps matching TRBD1 or TRBD2 (5 bases each). The germline V and J ends were trimmed by 4 bases and 14 bases, with 15 bases remaining between them. Germline V gene lookup returns CDR1 MNHEY and CDR2 SMNVEV (reference sequence). CDR3 size: 12 residues. This CDR3 is CASSCVGTAEYF. The CDR3 coding sequence is TGTGCCAGCAGTTGCGTGGGGACGGCCGAGTACTTC.

This clone was counted at least ten times. V and J are TRBV6-6 and TRBJ2-6, with 11 positions matching TRBD2. The trim removed 7 bases at V and 0 bases at J, leaving 8 bases unmatched. Germline V CDR1 and CDR2: MNHNY, SVGAGI (reference sequence). The CDR3 loop spans 18 amino acids. The CDR3 sequence is CASIPRLAGISGANVLTF. The CDR3 region has the DNA TGTGCCAGCATTCCTAGACTAGCGGGAATCTCTGGGGCCAACGTCCTGACTTTC.

In this sample, this clone turned up many times. The chain employs TRBV6-2 or TRBV6-3 and TRBJ2-3; 13 bases align to TRBD2. The V segment lost 5 bases and the J segment 5 bases; nucleotides outside the gene matches: 4. The CDR3 has 15 amino acids. Per the germline V gene, CDR1 is MNHEY and CDR2 is SVGEGT. CDR3 DNA: TGTGCCAGCAGTACCGGACTAGCGGGAGAAGATACGCAGTATTTT. Protein product: CASSTGLAGEDTQYF.

This clone was counted many times. The chain uses TRBV7-2 and TRBJ2-7, with 8 bases lining up with TRBD1. Looked up from germline, CDR1 is SGHTA and CDR2 is FQGNSA. V lost 2 bases, J lost 3 bases, and 3 bases stayed unmatched. There are 14 residues in the CDR3. This CDR3 reads CASSLRDRFYEQYF. CDR3 sequence (DNA): TGTGCCAGCAGCTTAAGGGACAGGTTCTACGAGCAGTACTTC.

The V and J genes are TRBV11-2 and TRBJ2-7; 13 bases agree with TRBD2. V lost 5 bases, J lost 4 bases, and 8 bases stayed unmatched. The germline V gene encodes CDR1 SGHAT and CDR2 FQNNGV. The CDR3 loop spans 16 amino acids. In nucleotides, the CDR3 is TGTGCCAGCAGCCCTACGACTAGCGGGGGGAGTTACGAGCAGTACTTC. Translation gives CASSPTTSGGSYEQYF.

The chain couples TRBV5-1 to TRBJ1-2; 7 bases map to TRBD1. Germline V gene sequence: CDR1 SGHRS, CDR2 YFSETQ. The CDR3 consists of 14 residues. V shed 4 bases, J shed 3 bases, and the junction held 6 bases outside the gene matches. CDR3 nucleotide sequence: TGCGCCAGCAGCGCGTACAGGGGATACTATGGCTACACCTTC. This encodes CASSAYRGYYGYTF.

In its sample, this clone was seen many times. This chain links TRBV29-1 with TRBJ2-7; a weak D match, TRBD1 (5 bases). The CDR3 has 12 amino acids. Germline V gene lookup returns CDR1 SQVTM and CDR2 ANQGSEA. Trimming shortened V by 3 bases and J by 5 bases, and 11 bases separated the two germline ends. The chain's CDR3 is CSVDRAGHEQYF. DNA of the CDR3: TGCAGCGTTGACAGGGCCGGCCACGAGCAGTACTTC.

This rearrangement joins TRBV11-2 to TRBJ1-2; 7 nucleotides match TRBD1. V lost 0 bases and J lost 4; bases outside the gene matches: 8. This CDR3 has 16 amino acids. The germline V gene encodes CDR1 SGHAT and CDR2 FQNNGV. The CDR3 coding sequence is TGTGCCAGCAGCTTAGATCGGGTCAGGGGGGGCTATGGCTACACCTTC. As protein: CASSLDRVRGGYGYTF.

This clone has at least ten counts. The chain recombines TRBV25-1 with TRBJ2-1, with TRBD1 matching over 11 bases. Trimming cost V 7 bases and J 3 bases; bases outside gene matches: 5. The CDR3 is 15 amino acids. Germline assignment: CDR1 MGHDK and CDR2 SYGVNS. The CDR3 reads CASKRTGGSYNEQFF. For the CDR3, the DNA is TGTGCCAGCAAAAGGACAGGGGGCAGCTACAATGAGCAGTTCTTC.

This clone was seen many times. The rearrangement links TRBV3-1 to TRBJ2-5, with a weak D call TRBD2 (6 bases). Germline CDR1 LGHDT, CDR2 YNNKEL (reference sequence). The CDR3 is made up of 13 amino acids. V was clipped by 4 bases and J by 4 bases, with 10 bases between them. The CDR3 sequence is CASSPAGRETQYF. CDR3 DNA sequence: TGTGCCAGCAGCCCAGCGGGTAGAGAGACCCAGTACTTC.